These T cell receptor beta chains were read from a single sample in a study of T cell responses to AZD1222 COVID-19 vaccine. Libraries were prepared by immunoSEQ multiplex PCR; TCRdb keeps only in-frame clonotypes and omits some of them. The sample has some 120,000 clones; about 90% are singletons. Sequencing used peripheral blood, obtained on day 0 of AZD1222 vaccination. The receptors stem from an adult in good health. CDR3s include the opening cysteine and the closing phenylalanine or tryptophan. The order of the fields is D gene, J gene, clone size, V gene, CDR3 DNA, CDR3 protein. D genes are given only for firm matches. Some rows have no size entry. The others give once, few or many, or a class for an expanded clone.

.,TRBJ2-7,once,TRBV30,TGTGCCTGGAGTGTAAAGCCAGGGGGGTTTCGGGGAAGCTCCTACGAGCAGTACTTC,CAWSVKPGGFRGSSYEQYF
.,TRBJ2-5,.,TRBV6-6,TGTGCCAGCAGGCAAGAGACCCAGTACTTC,CASRQETQYF
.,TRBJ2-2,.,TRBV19,TGTGCCAGTAGACTTGGACGGCTGAACACCGGGGAGCTGTTTTTT,CASRLGRLNTGELFF
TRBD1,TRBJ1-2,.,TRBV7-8,TGTGCCAGCAGCTTTCAGGCCGGGACAGGGGATGGCTACACCTTC,CASSFQAGTGDGYTF
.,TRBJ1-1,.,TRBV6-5,TGTGCCAGGGCCTGGTGGTCTTTGAACACTGAAGCTTTCTTT,CARAWWSLNTEAFF
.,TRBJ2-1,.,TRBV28,TGTGCCAGCAGTTTGAATTCCTACAATGAGCAGTTCTTC,CASSLNSYNEQFF
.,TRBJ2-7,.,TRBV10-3,TGTGCCATCAGTGATATTAAGGGGAGCTACGAGCAGTACTTC,CAISDIKGSYEQYF
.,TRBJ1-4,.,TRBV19,TGTGCCAGTAGTATGGTCCAGGGTGAGGAAAAACTGTTTTTT,CASSMVQGEEKLFF
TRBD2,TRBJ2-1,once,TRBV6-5,TGTGCCAGCAGCCGACTAGCGGGACACCACAATGAGCAGTTCTTC,CASSRLAGHHNEQFF
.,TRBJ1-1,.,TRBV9,TGTGCCAGCAGCGCCTCGAACACTGAAGCTTTCTTT,CASSASNTEAFF
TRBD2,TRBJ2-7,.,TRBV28,TGTGCCAGCAGTTTGCCCGCCTCGGGGGATGGGCGGGAGGGCCAATACGAGCAGTACTTC,CASSLPASGDGREGQYEQYF
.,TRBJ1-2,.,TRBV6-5,TGTGCCAGCAGTTACTACTCCAGATCTAACTATGGCTACACCTTC,CASSYYSRSNYGYTF
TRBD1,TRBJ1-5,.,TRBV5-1,TGCGCCAGCAGCATGACAGGGAGTGATCAGCCCCAGCATTTT,CASSMTGSDQPQHF
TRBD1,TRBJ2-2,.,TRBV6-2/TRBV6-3,TGTGCCAGCAGTTCGGGACAGGGGGACACCGGGGAGCTGTTTTTT,CASSSGQGDTGELFF
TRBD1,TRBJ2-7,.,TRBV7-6,TGTGCCAGCAGCTTAGCGGCCGGGACAGGGGAGCACGAGCAGTACTTC,CASSLAAGTGEHEQYF
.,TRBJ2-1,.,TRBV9,TGTGCCAGCAGCGTAGCTCCAGTCTACAATGAGCAGTTCTTC,CASSVAPVYNEQFF
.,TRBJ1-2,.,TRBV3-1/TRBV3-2,TGTGCCAGCAGCTATCGGAGGGGGGGGAACTATGGCTACACCTTC,CASSYRRGGNYGYTF
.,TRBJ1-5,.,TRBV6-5,TGTGCCAGCAGTTACTCGTCGTGGGGTATCAATCAGCCCCAGCATTTT,CASSYSSWGINQPQHF
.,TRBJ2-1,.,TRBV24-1,TGTGCCACCAGTGATTTTGGACCTCAAAATGAGCAGTTCTTC,CATSDFGPQNEQFF
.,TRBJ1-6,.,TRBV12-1,TGTGCTGACGAGCCCTTTGCGCCCCTCCACTTT,CADEPFAPLHF
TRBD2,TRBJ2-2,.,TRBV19,TGTGCCAGTATCAGTCTAGCGGGATTCGGCGGGGAGCTGTTTTTT,CASISLAGFGGELFF
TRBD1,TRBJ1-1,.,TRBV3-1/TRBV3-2,TGTGCCAGCAGCCAGGGGACAGGGGGCACTGAAGCTTTCTTT,CASSQGTGGTEAFF
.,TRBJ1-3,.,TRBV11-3,TGTGCCAGCAGTAGCGGATTGACTATCCTCTCTGGAAACACCATATATTTT,CASSSGLTILSGNTIYF
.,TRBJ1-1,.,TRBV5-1,TGCGCCAGCAGCTCGGACGGGCGGGGTACTGAAGCTTTCTTT,CASSSDGRGTEAFF
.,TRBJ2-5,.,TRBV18,TGTGCCAGCTCACCCGGGTTATCGGAGACCCAGTACTTC,CASSPGLSETQYF
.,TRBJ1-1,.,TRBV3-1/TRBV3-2,TGTGCCAGCAGCCAAGATTGGATCCTGGACACGGAAAACACTGAAGCTTTCTTT,CASSQDWILDTENTEAFF
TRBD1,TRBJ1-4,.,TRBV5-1,TGCGCCAGCAGCGTACAGGGGGATGAAAAACTGTTTTTT,CASSVQGDEKLFF
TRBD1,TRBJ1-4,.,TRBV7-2,TGTGCCAGCAGGCCAATTCCGGGACAGGGAAATGAAAAACTGTTTTTT,CASRPIPGQGNEKLFF
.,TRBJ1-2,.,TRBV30,TGTGCCTCTCGACAGGTCAATCACTATGGCTACACCTTC,CASRQVNHYGYTF
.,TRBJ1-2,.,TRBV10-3,TGTGCCATCAGTGTGGGGGATAACTATGGCTACACCTTC,CAISVGDNYGYTF
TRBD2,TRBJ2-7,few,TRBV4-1,TGCGCCAGCAGCCAACAGCGGGGGTACGAGCAGTACTTC,CASSQQRGYEQYF
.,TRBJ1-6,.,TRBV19,TGTGCCAGCCGGTTGAGGAGGGGCCCCAACTCACCCCTCCACTTT,CASRLRRGPNSPLHF
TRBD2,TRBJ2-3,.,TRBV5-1,TGCGCCAGCAGCTTGGGACTAGCGACGGAGGCGGATACGCAGTATTTT,CASSLGLATEADTQYF
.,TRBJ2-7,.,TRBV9,TGTGCCAGCAGCGGTAGCGGTTCCTACGAGCAGTACTTC,CASSGSGSYEQYF
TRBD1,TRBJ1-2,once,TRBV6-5,TGTGCCAGCAAAATCGGGACAGGGGATATCTATGGCTACACCTTC,CASKIGTGDIYGYTF
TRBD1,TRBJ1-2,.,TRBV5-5,TGTGCCAGCAGCGCGGGACAGCTCTATGGCTACACCTTC,CASSAGQLYGYTF
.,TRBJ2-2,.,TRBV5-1,TGCGCCAGCAGCTTGTACGGAACCACGAACACCGGGGAGCTGTTTTTT,CASSLYGTTNTGELFF
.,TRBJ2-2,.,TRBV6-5,TGTGCCAGCAGACCTAACAGGGTGGGGACCGGGGAGCTGTTTTTT,CASRPNRVGTGELFF
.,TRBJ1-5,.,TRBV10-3,TGTGCCATCAGTGCGGACCCGTCGGGTCAGCCCCAGCATTTT,CAISADPSGQPQHF
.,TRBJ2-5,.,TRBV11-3,TGTGCCAGCAGCCCGCGAGAGACCCAGTACTTC,CASSPRETQYF
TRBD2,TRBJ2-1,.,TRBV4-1,TGCGCCAGCAGCCAAGGAATCAGCGGGGGGAGGCTTCAGTTCTTC,CASSQGISGGRLQFF
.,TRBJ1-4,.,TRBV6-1,TGTGCCAGCAGTGAAGCCCCGTCAACTAATGAAAAACTGTTTTTT,CASSEAPSTNEKLFF
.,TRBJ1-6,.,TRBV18,TGTGCCAGCACGGGCTTAGGGGATTCACCCCTCCACTTT,CASTGLGDSPLHF
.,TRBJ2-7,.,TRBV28,TGTGCCAGCAGTTTAACGGTCTACGAGCAGTACTTC,CASSLTVYEQYF
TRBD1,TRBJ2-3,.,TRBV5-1,TGCGCCAGCAGCTCCTCGGGACAGGGCACAGATACGCAGTATTTT,CASSSSGQGTDTQYF
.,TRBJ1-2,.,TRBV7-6,TGTGCCAGCAGCTTAGATGGGGTGATGGAACATGGCTACACCTTC,CASSLDGVMEHGYTF
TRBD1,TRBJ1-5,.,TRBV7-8,TGTGCCAGCAGCTTAGCGCGTGACAGGGGGAATCAGCCCCAGCATTTT,CASSLARDRGNQPQHF
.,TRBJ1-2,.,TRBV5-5,TGTGCCAGCAGCTTGTTGGCGGCCGGTACTTCTAACTATGGCTACACCTTC,CASSLLAAGTSNYGYTF
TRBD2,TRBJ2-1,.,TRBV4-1,TGCGCCAGCAGCCTATACCGGACTAGCGGGAACAACAATGAGCAGTTCTTC,CASSLYRTSGNNNEQFF
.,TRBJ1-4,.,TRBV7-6,TGTGCCAGCAGCCCGCCAGGGGATGAAAAACTGTTTTTT,CASSPPGDEKLFF
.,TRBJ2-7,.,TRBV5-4,TGTGCCAGCAGTCCCGACATCTCCTACGAGCAGTACTTC,CASSPDISYEQYF